The clone carrying this T cell receptor (beta chain) was picked up a small number of times. Antigen: not known. Germline-derived CDR1 and CDR2 are MNHNS and SASEGT. This CDR3 has 18 residues. V shed 3 bases, J shed 1 base, and the junction held 10 bases outside the gene matches. This sample was included in a study of response to subunit inactivated influenza vaccine. TCRdb reprocessed the RT-PCR reads with MiXCR, giving one entry per CDR3 protein. The sample includes more than 200,000 distinct CDR3 sequences, roughly an eighth of them seen just once. Findings of the study overall: New T cells are recruited in small numbers by each seasonal influenza vaccination, according to the authors' suggestion.

The rearrangement uses TRBV6-1 and TRBJ2-4; the match to TRBD2 covers 9 bases. This material consisted of non-naive T cells sorted from PBMCs, taken 14 days before vaccination. The sequence derives from a man in his forties or fifties who received an inactivated influenza vaccine. CDR3 amino acids: CASSDLVSAGGAKNIQYF. As DNA, the CDR3 is TGTGCCAGCAGTGATTTAGTTTCGGCGGGGGGGGCCAAAAACATTCAGTACTTC.